The 30 T cell receptor beta chains given below trace back to one sample, sequenced in a study of shared clonotypes between healthy human individuals. Sequencing used immunoSEQ multiplex PCR; TCRdb keeps in-frame clones, though not all of them. This sample has about 490,000 clones, with roughly 80% found just once. Sequencing was performed on PBMCs. The source is a woman aged 40 to 49 in good health. Some clones in this sample may be carry-over from other donors' samples.

The genes are TRBV2 and TRBJ2-7; D is possibly TRBD2 (5 bases). Trimming shortened V by 4 bases and J by 7 bases, and 14 bases separated the two germline ends. Per germline, CDR1 SNHLY and CDR2 FYNNEI. The CDR3 is 13 residues long. The chain's CDR3 is CASSVSGFREQYF. The CDR3 DNA follows: TGTGCCAGCAGTGTATCGGGGTTTAGAGAGCAGTACTTC.

The chain combines TRBV7-2 with TRBJ2-1, with 8 nucleotides matching TRBD2. The trim removed 1 base at V and 6 bases at J, leaving 2 bases unmatched. This CDR3 contains 14 residues. Germline-derived CDR1 and CDR2 are SGHTA and FQGNSA. The CDR3 loop reads CASSLVSGANEQFF. The CDR3, as DNA: TGTGCCAGCAGCTTAGTTAGCGGGGCCAATGAGCAGTTCTTC.

Note on this clone: A read error is the likely source, as a far larger clone sits one nucleotide away. The chain recombines TRBV7-9 with TRBJ2-5; the D is unclear. V shed 9 bases and J shed 5 bases, with 16 bases lying between them. The CDR3 extends over 13 amino acids. In germline, CDR1 is SEHNR, CDR2 FQNEAQ (reference sequence). CDR3 protein: CARSRNGWETQYF. Here the CDR3 DNA reads TGTGCCAGAAGCCGCAACGGGTGGGAGACCCAGTACTTC.

This clone was observed many times. The rearrangement joins TRBV20-1 to TRBJ2-7, with D perhaps TRBD1 (5 bases). The V and J ends lost 5 bases and 11 bases respectively, with 7 bases between them. CDR3 size: 8 residues. Looked up from germline, CDR1 is DFQATT and CDR2 is SNEGSKA (reference sequence). Here the CDR3 reads CSAPREYF. The CDR3 bases are TGCAGTGCTCCCAGGGAGTACTTC.

This chain connects TRBV10-3 to TRBJ2-7; D possibly corresponds to TRBD1 (5 bases). The V gene's germline CDR1 is ENHRY and CDR2 SYGVKD. Trimming took 0 bases from V and 2 from J, leaving 8 bases between them. This CDR3 region has 14 residues. The CDR3 bases are TGTGCCATCAGTGAGTCAGGGGTCACCTACGAGCAGTACTTC. It specifies CAISESGVTYEQYF.

This chain links TRBV6-6 with TRBJ1-1; perhaps TRBD1 as D (6 bases). The germline gives CDR1 MNHNY, CDR2 SVGAGI (reference sequence). V gave up 6 bases and J gave up 5 bases, with 22 bases separating them. This CDR3 region has 16 residues. The chain's CDR3 is CASSADGFGGGTEAFF. The DNA of the CDR3 is TGTGCCAGCAGCGCCGATGGGTTCGGAGGGGGGACTGAAGCTTTCTTT.

J is TRBJ1-5 and V is TRBV25-1; D is ambiguous. The germline gives CDR1 MGHDK, CDR2 SYGVNS. CDR3 length: 14 residues. Trimming took 2 bases from V and 7 from J, leaving 12 bases between them. The CDR3 DNA reads TGTGCCAGCAGTGAACCTGGGCCCTACCAGCCCCAGCATTTT. Translating gives CASSEPGPYQPQHF.

Many counts were recorded for this clone. The V and J genes are TRBV29-1 and TRBJ2-3; no clear D. Trimming pared 4 bases from V and 0 bases from J, leaving 14 bases between. The germline V gene encodes CDR1 SQVTM and CDR2 ANQGSEA. The CDR3 is 15 residues long. CDR3 DNA: TGCAGCGTTGGACGGCCCGACTCTAGCACAGATACGCAGTATTTT. This gives the protein CSVGRPDSSTDTQYF.

The chain recombines TRBV27 with TRBJ2-7, with 8 bases aligning to TRBD1. This CDR3 has 15 amino acids. Looked up from germline, CDR1 is MNHEY and CDR2 is SMNVEV (reference sequence). Trimming at V came to 0 bases and at J to 7 bases, leaving 8 bases not matched to a gene. The CDR3: CASSLSGTGLVEQYF. The CDR3 nucleotides read TGTGCCAGCAGTTTATCGGGGACAGGCCTTGTGGAGCAGTACTTC.

The chain combines TRBV4-1 with TRBJ2-1; 12 nucleotides agree with TRBD2. Looked up from germline, CDR1 is MGHRA and CDR2 is YSYEKL. V lost 1 base and J lost 5; bases outside the gene matches: 3. CDR3 length equals 16 residues. CDR3 nucleotide sequence: TGCGCCAGCAGCCAAGGCCGACTAGCGGGAGACAATGAGCAGTTCTTC. Its protein product is CASSQGRLAGDNEQFF.

For this clone: A far larger clone differs by one base, so this is likely a read error. Since the CDR3 does not end with the conserved phenylalanine or tryptophan, this likely comes from a read error. The chain links TRBV4-1 to TRBJ1-2; D not resolved. CDR1 is MGHRA and CDR2 is YSYEKL in the germline V gene. CDR3 size: 15 residues. V was pared by 3 bases and J by 0 bases, with 11 bases between. The CDR3 loop reads CASSQAVDANYGYTL. The CDR3 nucleotides are TGCGCCAGCAGCCAGGCCGTCGATGCTAACTATGGCTACACCTTA.

The chain joins TRBV11-2 to TRBJ2-5, with 15 nucleotides matching TRBD2. The V segment lost 2 bases and the J segment 2 bases; nucleotides outside the gene matches: 6. Germline CDR1 and CDR2: SGHAT and FQNNGV. This CDR3 comprises 18 residues. The CDR3 here is CASSLLRTSGRAQETQYF. The CDR3 coding sequence is TGTGCCAGCAGCTTATTGAGGACTAGCGGGAGGGCACAAGAGACCCAGTACTTC.

V usage is TRBV19 and J usage is TRBJ2-3; 9 bases are a match to TRBD2. V lost 3 bases and J lost 3; bases outside the gene matches: 4. Germline V lookup: CDR1 LNHDA, CDR2 SQIVND (reference sequence). The CDR3 is made up of 15 amino acids. CDR3 region: CASSMIAGATDTQYF. CDR3 DNA sequence: TGTGCCAGTAGTATGATAGCGGGAGCAACAGATACGCAGTATTTT.

In its sample, this clone was seen a few times. One base separates it from a far larger clone, so it is likely a read error. The chain has TRBV11-1 and TRBJ1-1, with no clear D. The V end lost 5 bases, the J end lost 1 base, and 11 bases lay between the germline ends. The CDR3 sequence is 14 residues long. Germline assignment: CDR1 SGHAT and CDR2 FQDESV (reference sequence). The CDR3 reads CASSAGRTNTEAFF. The CDR3 DNA is TGTGCCAGCAGCGCAGGCAGGACGAACACTGAAGCTTTCTTT.

About this clone: A read error is possible here, since a much larger clone lies one base away. V gene TRBV11-3 combines with J gene TRBJ2-2; D might be TRBD1 (6 bases). V was clipped by 3 bases and J by 2 bases, with 7 bases between them. Germline loops: CDR1 SGHNT, CDR2 YENEEA. The CDR3 runs 14 residues. CDR3 DNA: TGTGCCAGCAGCTTGGACAGTAACACCGGGGAGCTGTTTTTT. It is translated as CASSLDSNTGELFF.

In the case of this clone: Given a far larger clone just one base away, this is likely a sequencing read error. The chain couples TRBV7-2 to TRBJ2-1; maybe TRBD2 (6 bases). This CDR3 has 15 amino acids. Germline V CDR1 and CDR2: SGHTA, FQGNSA. V was shortened by 5 bases and J by 3 bases, with 14 bases between the two germline ends. The DNA for the CDR3 is TGTGCCAGCAGCCAAGTACGGGGGAACTACAATGAGCAGTTCTTC. It encodes CASSQVRGNYNEQFF.

The chain is built from TRBV2 and TRBJ1-5; a possible D gene is TRBD1 (6 bases). Trimming took off 6 bases at V and 6 bases at J, with 18 bases between the two ends. The CDR3 sequence is 15 residues long. Germline CDR1 is SNHLY and CDR2 is FYNNEI. The CDR3, as DNA: TGTGCCAGCAGGCGGGGGTTAGGGGGGCCTCAGCCCCAGCATTTT. Translated, it gives CASRRGLGGPQPQHF.

CDR3 sequence: CASSLRVLSDTQYF. DNA of the CDR3: TGCGCCAGCAGCCTGCGGGTCTTGTCAGATACGCAGTATTTT. The chain links TRBV5-1 to TRBJ2-3, with D possibly being TRBD2 (5 bases). CDR1 is SGHRS and CDR2 is YFSETQ in the germline V gene. The CDR3 has 14 residues. Trimming took off 4 bases at V and 4 bases at J, with 13 bases between the two ends.

The J gene is TRBJ2-7, the V gene TRBV7-3; D perhaps matches TRBD1 (5 bases). V was trimmed by 5 bases and J by 0 bases, leaving 11 bases between them. Germline lookup yields CDR1 SGHTA and CDR2 FQGTGA. This CDR3 is 14 amino acids long. As DNA, the CDR3 is TGTGCCAGCAGCCCCTCGACAGACTCCTACGAGCAGTACTTC. Protein product: CASSPSTDSYEQYF.

The sample holds one count of this clone. CDR3 bases: TGTGCCAGCAGCTTGGACAGATACACCGGGGAGCTGTTTTTT. Translated: CASSLDRYTGELFF. The chain links TRBV5-6 to TRBJ2-2; D is unclear. The germline V gene encodes CDR1 SGHDT and CDR2 YYEEEE. CDR3 length: 14 amino acids. V was pared by 0 bases and J by 3 bases, with 6 bases between.

A remark on this clone: This is likely an artifact of a read error, given a far larger clone one base away. This chain joins TRBV11-2 and TRBJ2-2; tentative D call: TRBD1 (5 bases). Trimming took 2 bases from V and 3 from J, leaving 13 bases between them. The germline V gene encodes CDR1 SGHAT and CDR2 FQNNGV. The CDR3 runs to 16 residues. The DNA for the CDR3 is TGTGCCAGCAGCTTAAACCCATGCAGGGACACCGGGGAGCTGTTTTTT. Amino acid sequence: CASSLNPCRDTGELFF.

Remarks on this clone: Only one base separates this from a far larger clonotype, so it likely reflects a read error. The chain joins TRBV28 to TRBJ2-7; D tentatively reads TRBD1 or TRBD2 (5 bases each). V lost 7 bases, J lost 3 bases, and 22 bases lay in between. There are 16 residues in the CDR3. CDR1 is MDHEN and CDR2 is SYDVKM in the germline V gene. The CDR3 bases are TGTGCCAGCAATTCGATTGCCCGGGGCCGGGTCTACGAGCAGTACTTC. It codes for CASNSIARGRVYEQYF. Full variable domain (missing parts from reference TRBV28 and TRBJ2-7): DVKVTQSSRYLVKRTGEKVFLECVQDMDHENMFWYRQDPGLGLRLIYFSYDVKMKEKGDIPEGYSVSREKKERFSLILESASTNQTSMYLCASNSIARGRVYEQYFGPGTRLTVT.

This clone was counted a single time. The chain uses TRBV28 and TRBJ1-1, with 7 bases that match TRBD1. Germline V CDR1 and CDR2: MDHEN, SYDVKM. The length of the CDR3 is 14 residues. With V trimmed by 4 bases and J by 5 bases, 7 bases remained unmatched. The CDR3 coding sequence is TGTGCCAGCAGTTATAACAGGGGAATAACTGAAGCTTTCTTT. Translating gives CASSYNRGITEAFF.

V is TRBV7-3 and J is TRBJ2-1, with 8 bases identical to TRBD2. Per the germline V gene, CDR1 is SGHTA and CDR2 is FQGTGA. The J segment lost 5 bases and the V segment lost 8 bases, leaving 14 bases of the junction unmatched. This CDR3 spans 16 amino acids. CDR3 DNA sequence: TGTGCCAGCTCACTAATCGGGACTAGAGGCCACAATGAGCAGTTCTTC. Its translation: CASSLIGTRGHNEQFF.

A remark on this clone: A far larger clone is a single base away, which makes a read error likely. CDR3 nucleotide sequence: TGTGCCTGGGGTAGCGGGACCGTTTCCAATACGCAGTATTTT. This gives the protein CAWGSGTVSNTQYF. This chain connects TRBV30 to TRBJ2-3, with TRBD2 identical over 8 bases. This CDR3 spans 14 amino acids. Germline trimming cut 5 bases from V and 7 bases from J; bases unmatched to any gene: 11. Looked up from germline, CDR1 is GTSNPN and CDR2 is SVGIG (reference sequence).

The chain is built from TRBV7-2 and TRBJ2-4; D is uncertain. V was cut by 4 bases and J by 0 bases, with 7 bases left in between. CDR1 SGHTA and CDR2 FQGNSA come from the germline V gene. The CDR3 contains 14 residues. CDR3 sequence: CASSSTVAKNIQYF. The CDR3 DNA sequence: TGTGCCAGCAGCTCTACCGTAGCCAAAAACATTCAGTACTTC.

This sequence joins TRBV6-4 and TRBJ2-3; D tentatively reads TRBD1 or TRBD2 (5 bases each). Per germline, CDR1 MRHNA and CDR2 SNTAGT. CDR3 length equals 15 residues. V shed 2 bases and J shed 1 base, with 10 bases lying between them. The CDR3 sequence: CASSDGRGGTDTQYF. In nucleotides, the CDR3 is TGTGCCAGCAGTGACGGTAGGGGAGGCACAGATACGCAGTATTTT.

The count of this clone is one. A far larger clone is a single base away, which makes a read error likely. The genes are TRBV11-2 and TRBJ2-3, with 7 nucleotides matching TRBD1. The junction had 4 bases not matched to a gene; V was cut back by 0 bases and J by 7 bases. The germline V gene encodes CDR1 SGHAT and CDR2 FQNNGV. The CDR3 sequence is 14 residues long. CDR3 sequence: CASSLERGQNTQYF. The DNA for the CDR3 is TGTGCCAGCAGCTTAGAAAGGGGGCAGAATACGCAGTATTTT.

The rearrangement joins TRBV5-1 to TRBJ2-7; 8 bases agree with TRBD2. Germline CDR1 and CDR2: SGHRS and YFSETQ. With 5 bases clipped from V and 5 bases from J, the junction kept 3 bases outside the gene matches. The CDR3 loop spans 12 amino acids. The CDR3 nucleotides are TGCGCCAGCAGGGGGACTAGTAACGAGCAGTACTTC. It codes for CASRGTSNEQYF.

This chain connects TRBV11-2 to TRBJ2-7, with D uncertain. This CDR3 is built from 13 residues. V was pared by 2 bases and J by 4 bases, with 9 bases between. Per germline, CDR1 SGHAT and CDR2 FQNNGV. The CDR3 sequence is CASSLWQSYEQYF. The CDR3 nucleotides read TGTGCCAGCAGCTTATGGCAGTCGTACGAGCAGTACTTC.